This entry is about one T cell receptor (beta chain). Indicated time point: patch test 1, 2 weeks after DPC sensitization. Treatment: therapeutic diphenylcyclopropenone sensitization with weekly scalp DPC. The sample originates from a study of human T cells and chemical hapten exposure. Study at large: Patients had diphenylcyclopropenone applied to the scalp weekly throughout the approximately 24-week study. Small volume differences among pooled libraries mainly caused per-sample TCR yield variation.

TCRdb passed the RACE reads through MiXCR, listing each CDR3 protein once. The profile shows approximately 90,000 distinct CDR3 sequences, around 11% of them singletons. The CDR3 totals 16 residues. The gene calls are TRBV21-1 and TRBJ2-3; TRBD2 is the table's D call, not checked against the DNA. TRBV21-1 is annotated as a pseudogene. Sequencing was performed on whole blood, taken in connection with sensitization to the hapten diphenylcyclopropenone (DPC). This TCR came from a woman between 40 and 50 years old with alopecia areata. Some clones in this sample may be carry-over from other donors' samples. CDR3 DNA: TGTGCCAGCAGGCTATCTAGCGGGAGAAGCACAGATACGCAGTATTTT. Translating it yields CASRLSSGRSTDTQYF.